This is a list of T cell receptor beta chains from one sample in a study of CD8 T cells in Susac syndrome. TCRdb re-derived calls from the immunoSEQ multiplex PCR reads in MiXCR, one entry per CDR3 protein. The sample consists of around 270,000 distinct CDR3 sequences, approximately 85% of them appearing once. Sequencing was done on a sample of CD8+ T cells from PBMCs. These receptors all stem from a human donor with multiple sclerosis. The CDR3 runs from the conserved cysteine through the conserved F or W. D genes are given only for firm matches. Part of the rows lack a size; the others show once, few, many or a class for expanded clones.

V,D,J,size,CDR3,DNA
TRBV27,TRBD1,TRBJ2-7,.,CASSLSPGGWVYEQYF,TGTGCCAGCAGTTTATCCCCAGGGGGATGGGTCTACGAGCAGTACTTC
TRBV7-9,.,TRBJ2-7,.,CASSLGLVSHEQYF,TGTGCCAGCAGCTTAGGGCTAGTTAGCCACGAGCAGTACTTC
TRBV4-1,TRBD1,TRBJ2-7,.,CASSYGGQGDEQYF,TGCGCCAGCAGCTATGGGGGACAGGGGGACGAGCAGTACTTC
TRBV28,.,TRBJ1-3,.,CASSLLPSSGNTIYF,TGTGCCAGCAGTTTATTGCCGAGCTCTGGAAACACCATATATTTT
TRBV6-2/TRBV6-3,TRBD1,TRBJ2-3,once,CASSSTSTGSADTQYF,TGTGCCAGCAGTTCTACCTCGACAGGGTCGGCAGATACGCAGTATTTT
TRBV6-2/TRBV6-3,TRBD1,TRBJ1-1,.,CASSWGQEAFF,TGTGCCAGCAGTTGGGGACAGGAAGCTTTCTTT
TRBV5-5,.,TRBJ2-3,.,CASSFYDTSWGSDTQYF,TGTGCCAGCAGCTTCTATGACACCTCCTGGGGGTCCGATACGCAGTATTTT
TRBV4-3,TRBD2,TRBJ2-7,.,CASSQEQGLAGVYEQYF,TGCGCCAGCAGCCAAGAGCAGGGACTAGCGGGAGTGTACGAGCAGTACTTC
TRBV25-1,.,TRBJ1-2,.,CASSEGSLSSYGYTF,TGTGCCAGCAGTGAAGGTTCTCTCTCATCCTATGGCTACACCTTC
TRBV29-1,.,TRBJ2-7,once,CSVEGGMEEYYEQYF,TGCAGCGTTGAAGGGGGTATGGAGGAGTACTACGAGCAGTACTTC
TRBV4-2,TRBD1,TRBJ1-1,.,CASSHQPQGALGSPPEAFF,TGTGCCAGCAGCCACCAACCGCAGGGGGCTCTGGGATCCCCTCCTGAAGCTTTCTTT
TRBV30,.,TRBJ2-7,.,CAWSGSGWDEQYF,TGTGCCTGGAGTGGGTCAGGGTGGGACGAGCAGTACTTC
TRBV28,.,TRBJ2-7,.,CASSFFRGNEQYF,TGTGCCAGCAGTTTCTTTCGGGGGAACGAGCAGTACTTC
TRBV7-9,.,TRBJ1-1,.,CASSFSRSGTEAFF,TGTGCCAGCAGCTTCTCTAGAAGTGGGACTGAAGCTTTCTTT
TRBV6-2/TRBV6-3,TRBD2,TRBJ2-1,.,CASIRSGGNNEQFF,TGTGCCAGCATACGGAGCGGGGGCAACAATGAGCAGTTCTTC
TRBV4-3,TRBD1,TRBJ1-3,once,CASSQDLFGQGDTIYF,TGCGCCAGCAGCCAAGATTTGTTTGGACAGGGGGACACCATATATTTT
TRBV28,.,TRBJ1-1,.,CASTAGWNTEAFF,TGTGCCAGCACCGCAGGGTGGAACACTGAAGCTTTCTTT
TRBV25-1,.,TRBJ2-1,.,CASSVWVGEQFF,TGTGCCAGCAGTGTGTGGGTGGGTGAGCAGTTCTTC
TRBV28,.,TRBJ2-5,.,CASRLGGWETQYF,TGTGCCAGCAGATTAGGGGGTTGGGAGACCCAGTACTTC
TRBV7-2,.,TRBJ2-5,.,CASRPDGYQEETQYF,TGTGCCAGCAGACCTGACGGGTATCAGGAGGAGACCCAGTACTTC
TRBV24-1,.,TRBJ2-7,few,CATSATGSANEQYF,TGTGCCACCAGTGCTACAGGATCTGCCAACGAGCAGTACTTC
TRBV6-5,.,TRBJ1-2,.,CATSQQGSNYGYTF,TGTGCCACCTCCCAGCAGGGATCTAACTATGGCTACACCTTC
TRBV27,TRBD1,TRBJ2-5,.,CASSPNAYPGTGGWETRYF,TGTGCCAGCAGTCCAAATGCCTATCCCGGGACAGGGGGCTGGGAGACCCGGTACTTC
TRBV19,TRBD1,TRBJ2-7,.,CASSIAGQGYEQYF,TGTGCCAGTAGTATAGCGGGACAGGGGTACGAGCAGTACTTC
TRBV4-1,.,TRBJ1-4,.,CASSQRTTNEKLFF,TGCGCCAGCAGCCAGAGGACAACTAATGAAAAACTGTTTTTT
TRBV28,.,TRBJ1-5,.,CASREGQYSNQPQHF,TGTGCCAGCAGGGAAGGACAGTATAGCAATCAGCCCCAGCATTTT
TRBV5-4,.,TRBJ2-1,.,CASSSAKSADEQFF,TGTGCCAGCAGCTCGGCCAAATCAGCGGATGAGCAGTTCTTC
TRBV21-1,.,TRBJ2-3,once,CASSKEAPAGASGSYCTDTQYF,TGTGCCAGCAGCAAAGAAGCCCCAGCTGGGGCTAGCGGGAGCTACTGCACAGATACGCAGTATTTT
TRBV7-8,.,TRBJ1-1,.,CASSLADGLNTEAFF,TGTGCCAGCAGCTTAGCTGACGGATTGAACACTGAAGCTTTCTTT
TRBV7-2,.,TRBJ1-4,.,CASSLDSQKLFF,TGTGCCAGCAGCTTAGATTCTCAAAAACTGTTTTTT
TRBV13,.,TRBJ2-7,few,CASSRMGHEQYF,TGTGCCAGCAGTAGGATGGGCCACGAGCAGTACTTC
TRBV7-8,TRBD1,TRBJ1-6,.,CASSDPTGVESPLHF,TGTGCCAGCAGCGACCCGACAGGGGTAGAGTCACCCCTCCACTTT
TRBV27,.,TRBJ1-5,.,CASSSVYSNQPQHF,TGTGCCAGCAGCTCGGTGTATAGCAATCAGCCCCAGCATTTT
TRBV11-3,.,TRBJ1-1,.,CASAAREAANTEAFF,TGTGCCAGCGCTGCACGAGAGGCGGCCAACACTGAAGCTTTCTTT
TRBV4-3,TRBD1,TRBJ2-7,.,CASSQELRQGNYEQYF,TGCGCCAGCAGCCAAGAGTTGAGACAGGGGAACTACGAGCAGTACTTC
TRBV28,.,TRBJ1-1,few,CASSLLNSGTEAFF,TGTGCCAGCAGTTTATTGAACAGCGGCACTGAAGCTTTCTTT
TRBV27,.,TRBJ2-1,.,CASSSGPRIEQFF,TGTGCCAGCAGTTCGGGCCCGAGGATCGAGCAGTTCTTC
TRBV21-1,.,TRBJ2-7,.,CASTYGTGPSYEQYF,TGTGCCAGCACCTACGGAACAGGGCCTTCCTACGAGCAGTACTTC
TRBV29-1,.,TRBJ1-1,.,CSAVFISTEAFF,TGCAGCGCCGTTTTTATAAGCACTGAAGCTTTCTTT